The next 24 T cell receptor beta chains were all read from a single sample in a study of long-term antiretroviral therapy in people with HIV. Researchers ran immunoSEQ v3.0 at survey level. Assay used: immunoSEQ multiplex PCR; TCRdb lists only in-frame clones, some missing. The sample carries about 33,000 clones, 97% recorded once. This sample comprised unsorted PBMCs, obtained 6.9 years after starting antiretroviral therapy. The receptors originated from a young man with HIV.

This clone was observed a single time. The junction differs from germline at one of its ends, possibly a read error. The rearrangement uses TRBV10-2 and TRBJ1-5, with D possibly TRBD1 on 6 matching bases. The germline V gene encodes CDR1 WSHSY and CDR2 SAAADI. The length of the CDR3 is 15 residues. The CDR3 DNA follows: TGCGCCAGCAATCTCCAGGGGATTAGCAGTCAGCCCCAGCATTTT. It yields the protein CASNLQGISSQPQHF.

The chain is built from TRBV7-6 and TRBJ1-5, with 10 bases that match TRBD1. Germline V CDR1 and CDR2: SGHVS, FNYEAQ. CDR3 size: 19 residues. Unmatched junction bases numbered 15, after V lost 2 bases and J lost 5 bases. The CDR3 DNA is TGTGCCAGCAGCTTAAACCCCCCGGGATCCGGGACAGGGGATCAGCCCCAGCATTTT. Its protein is CASSLNPPGSGTGDQPQHF.

This chain links TRBV19 with TRBJ2-7; D perhaps matches TRBD1 (6 bases). This CDR3 spans 13 amino acids. The V gene's germline CDR1 is LNHDA and CDR2 SQIVND (reference sequence). Trimming pared 5 bases from V and 4 bases from J, leaving 12 bases between. The CDR3 region has the DNA TGTGCCAGTAGTTCCACAGGGTTGTACGAGCAGTACTTC. Translated, it gives CASSSTGLYEQYF.

The chain uses TRBV11-3 and TRBJ2-7, with D possibly being TRBD1 (6 bases). The V gene's germline CDR1 is SGHNT and CDR2 YENEEA. CDR3 length: 12 amino acids. The ends were cut back, 4 bases at V and 7 bases at J, with 11 bases in the middle. The DNA of the CDR3 is TGTGCCAGCAGCTCATTACAGGGAGAGCAGTACTTC. It is translated as CASSSLQGEQYF.

J is TRBJ1-5 and V is TRBV6-6; D might be TRBD1 (5 bases). CDR3 size: 16 residues. Germline V lookup: CDR1 MNHNY, CDR2 SVGAGI (reference sequence). V was trimmed by 8 bases and J by 0 bases, leaving 17 bases between them. This CDR3 is CASVFGGRYSNQPQHF. The CDR3 bases are TGTGCCAGCGTCTTTGGGGGACGGTATAGCAATCAGCCCCAGCATTTT.

This chain connects TRBV27 to TRBJ2-1; 11 bases agree with TRBD2. Trimming removed 4 bases from V and 11 bases from J; junction bases left unmatched: 4. Germline CDR1 reads MNHEY; CDR2 reads SMNVEV (reference sequence). The CDR3 totals 13 residues. This CDR3 reads CASSSSTSGKQFF. CDR3 sequence (DNA): TGTGCCAGCAGTTCGTCGACTAGCGGGAAGCAGTTCTTC.

The rearrangement links TRBV29-1 to TRBJ2-3; 7 bases map to TRBD2. Germline CDR1 is SQVTM and CDR2 is ANQGSEA. The CDR3 is 15 residues long. V lost 4 bases and J lost 1; bases outside the gene matches: 8. The CDR3 loop reads CSVVVGRGGTDTQYF. The CDR3 nucleotides read TGCAGCGTTGTAGTTGGTCGGGGGGGCACAGATACGCAGTATTTT.

The chain recombines TRBV4-1 with TRBJ1-3; TRBD1 is a possible D gene (5 bases). V was pared by 2 bases and J by 6 bases, with 14 bases between. The length of the CDR3 is 15 residues. The germline V gene has CDR1 MGHRA and CDR2 YSYEKL. In DNA, the CDR3 is TGCGCCAGCAGCCAATACCAGGGTAGCGAAAACACCATATATTTT. The encoded protein is CASSQYQGSENTIYF.

This clone has a single count. The chain uses TRBV4-2 and TRBJ1-2, with a possible D match to TRBD1 (5 bases). CDR3 length equals 15 residues. V lost 0 bases to trimming and J lost 7 bases, with 15 bases between them. Germline V gives CDR1 LGHNA, CDR2 YNFKEQ. CDR3 in DNA: TGTGCCAGCAGCCAAGATGGGGCGGGGGGAGGTGGCTACACCTTC. It translates to CASSQDGAGGGGYTF.

The rearrangement uses TRBV5-6 and TRBJ2-5, with 10 bases aligning to TRBD2. Looked up from germline, CDR1 is SGHDT and CDR2 is YYEEEE. CDR3 length: 14 amino acids. Trimming at V came to 4 bases and at J to 4 bases, leaving 4 bases not matched to a gene. CDR3 nucleotide sequence: TGTGCCAGCAGCACCTCTAGCGGGGGAGAGACCCAGTACTTC. The encoded protein is CASSTSSGGETQYF.

The rearrangement uses TRBV6-5 and TRBJ2-2; 9 positions match TRBD1. CDR3 length equals 16 residues. The germline V gene has CDR1 MNHEY and CDR2 SVGAGI. The ends lost 4 bases at V and 1 base at J; junction bases unmatched: 4. CDR3 nucleotides: TGTGCCAGCAGTTCATGGACAGGGGTGAACACCGGGGAGCTGTTTTTT. It yields the protein CASSSWTGVNTGELFF.

The chain uses TRBV12-1 and TRBJ1-2; TRBD1, the table's D call, lacks a check against the DNA. TRBV12-1 is flagged as a pseudogene. This CDR3 is built from 16 residues. The CDR3 DNA reads TGTGCCAGCAGCGCAGTATGTGGGGCAGGAGTCTATGGCTACACCTTC. Its translation: CASSAVCGAGVYGYTF.

This chain joins TRBV6-6 and TRBJ1-2; the D is unclear. Germline V gene data show CDR1 as MNHNY and CDR2 as SVGAGI (reference sequence). V lost 7 bases and J 0 bases, leaving 15 bases between the germline ends. The CDR3 extends over 15 amino acids. The CDR3 loop is CASTMNGIANYGYTF. CDR3 coding DNA: TGTGCCAGCACCATGAATGGGATAGCTAACTATGGCTACACCTTC.

The chain links TRBV4-3 to TRBJ2-5; D remains unclear. This CDR3 is 13 amino acids long. Germline V lookup: CDR1 LGHNA, CDR2 YSLEER. V lost 2 bases and J lost 5, with 9 bases in between. As DNA, the CDR3 is TGCGCCAGCAGCCAAACCCCCCGGGAGACCCAGTACTTC. Translating it yields CASSQTPRETQYF.

The chain employs TRBV13 and TRBJ2-2; the D gene is possibly TRBD1 (6 bases). V lost 5 bases and J 6 bases, leaving 16 bases between the germline ends. The CDR3 totals 15 residues. Per the germline V gene, CDR1 is PRHDT and CDR2 is FYEKMQ (reference sequence). CDR3 sequence (DNA): TGTGCCAGCAGCCCCCCCGGGACAATCCCCGGGGAGCTGTTTTTT. Protein sequence: CASSPPGTIPGELFF.

The J gene is TRBJ1-1, the V gene TRBV6-5, with D unclear. Trimming shortened V by 5 bases and J by 8 bases, and 9 bases separated the two germline ends. The CDR3 loop spans 11 amino acids. The germline CDR1 and CDR2 sequences are MNHEY and SVGAGI. The CDR3 loop reads CASSPQREAFF. The CDR3 DNA reads as TGTGCCAGCAGTCCCCAGCGAGAAGCTTTCTTT.

CDR3 amino acids: CASSSGVSPGNTIYF. CDR3 nucleotides: TGTGCCAGCAGCTCGGGGGTCTCCCCTGGAAACACCATATATTTT. This rearrangement joins TRBV7-8 to TRBJ1-3; a weak D match, TRBD1 (5 bases). V lost 4 bases to trimming and J lost 2 bases, with 12 bases between them. CDR3 length: 15 residues. Looked up from germline, CDR1 is SGHVS and CDR2 is FQNEAQ.

The rearrangement joins TRBV4-3 to TRBJ1-4, with D possibly being TRBD1 (5 bases). CDR3 length: 18 residues. V lost 3 bases and J lost 8, with 25 bases in between. CDR1 and CDR2 (germline): LGHNA, YSLEER. The chain's CDR3 is CASSQKTRGSVIREKLFF. The CDR3 DNA reads TGCGCCAGCAGCCAGAAGACGAGGGGAAGTGTAATAAGGGAAAAACTGTTTTTT.

This chain connects TRBV19 to TRBJ1-1; D is unclear. CDR3 length: 13 residues. Germline V gene data show CDR1 as LNHDA and CDR2 as SQIVND (reference sequence). Trimming took off 7 bases at V and 1 base at J, with 10 bases between the two ends. CDR3 DNA sequence: TGTGCCAGTAAGAGGGCGACGAACACTGAAGCTTTCTTT. Translated: CASKRATNTEAFF.

The table lists this clone with a count of one. V gene TRBV4-2 combines with J gene TRBJ2-2; D may be TRBD1 (5 bases). V lost 1 base and J 5 bases, leaving 11 bases between the germline ends. This CDR3 is built from 15 residues. CDR1 is LGHNA, CDR2 YNFKEQ, per germline. CDR3: CASSQGRGSTGELFF. CDR3 in DNA: TGTGCCAGCAGCCAAGGTAGGGGCTCGACCGGGGAGCTGTTTTTT.

To note about this clone: One end of the junction fails to match germline, which may point to a read error. The genes are TRBV7-7 and TRBJ2-3, with 9 bases matching TRBD1. The CDR3 runs to 18 residues. Germline V gives CDR1 SSHAT, CDR2 FNYEAQ (reference sequence). DNA of the CDR3: TGTGCTAGCAGCTTAGGGACAGGGAACTTCCTAGGCACAGATACGCAGTATTTT. Protein sequence: CASSLGTGNFLGTDTQYF.

The gene calls are TRBV6-5 and TRBJ1-5; D gene ambiguous. V shed 5 bases and J shed 5 bases, with 16 bases lying between them. CDR3 length: 15 residues. The germline V gene encodes CDR1 MNHEY and CDR2 SVGAGI. The CDR3 sequence: CASSLTEGPHQPQHF. CDR3 DNA sequence: TGTGCCAGCAGTCTAACGGAGGGTCCCCATCAGCCCCAGCATTTT.

The chain couples TRBV6-1 to TRBJ2-1; D is undetermined. The CDR3 extends over 13 amino acids. CDR1 and CDR2 (germline): MNHNS, SASEGT. V shed 6 bases and J shed 1 base, with 7 bases lying between them. The CDR3 region has the DNA TGTGCCAGCAGAGACAAATCCTACAATGAGCAGTTCTTC. Protein: CASRDKSYNEQFF.

This chain joins TRBV10-3 and TRBJ2-7; the match to TRBD1 covers 7 bases. The CDR3 contains 14 residues. CDR1 is ENHRY and CDR2 is SYGVKD in the germline V gene. The trim removed 4 bases at V and 4 bases at J, leaving 7 bases unmatched. The CDR3 sequence: CAISGGTALYEQYF. The CDR3 DNA follows: TGTGCCATCAGTGGGGGGACAGCCCTTTACGAGCAGTACTTC.